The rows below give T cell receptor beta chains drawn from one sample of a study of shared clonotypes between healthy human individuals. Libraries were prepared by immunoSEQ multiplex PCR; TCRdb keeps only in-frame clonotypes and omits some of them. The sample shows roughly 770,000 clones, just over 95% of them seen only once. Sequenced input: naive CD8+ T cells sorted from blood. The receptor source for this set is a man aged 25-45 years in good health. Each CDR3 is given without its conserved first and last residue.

CDR3 protein: ASSLEGPRPDEQF
V gene: TRBV7-9

CDR3 protein: ASSVGGLASYEQY
V gene: TRBV9

CDR3 protein: ASSKGRDSSYEQY
V gene: TRBV25-1

CDR3 protein: SVESLTTDTQY
V gene: TRBV29-1

CDR3 protein: ASSQYGSSNTGELF
V gene: TRBV4-1

CDR3 protein: ASSFSVPSYEQY
V gene: TRBV5-6

CDR3 protein: ASSLRGTQY
V gene: TRBV27

CDR3 protein: ASSFGGRPPYNEQF
V gene: TRBV27

CDR3 protein: ASSRGQENYGYT
V gene: TRBV28

CDR3 protein: SVGTANTGELF
V gene: TRBV29-1

CDR3 protein: ASSGRDSLEQY
V gene: TRBV27

CDR3 protein: SVVLQGPLGEQY
V gene: TRBV29-1

CDR3 protein: ASSPRVSYEQY
V gene: TRBV6-5

CDR3 protein: ASSPPGLVYDEQF
V gene: TRBV18

CDR3 protein: ASSLTGAITDTQY
V gene: TRBV7-6

CDR3 protein: ASSLNAGSSYNEQF
V gene: TRBV7-9

CDR3 protein: ASSEARGVKLEQF
V gene: TRBV6-1

CDR3 protein: ASSLTSGRAREQF
V gene: TRBV6-5

CDR3 protein: ASSLGVAGYGRTEAF
V gene: TRBV7-8

CDR3 protein: ATSRGGQRNQPQH
V gene: TRBV15

CDR3 protein: ASSAYRNQPQH
V gene: TRBV27

CDR3 protein: ASSGPPSTDTQY
V gene: TRBV7-9

CDR3 protein: ASSNSMAAETQY
V gene: TRBV7-9

CDR3 protein: ASKYTGTDYEQY
V gene: TRBV28

CDR3 protein: ASSPRVAQETQY
V gene: TRBV2

CDR3 protein: ASSTLAGGPSYEQY
V gene: TRBV27

CDR3 protein: ASSFVRLAGEQF
V gene: TRBV11-2

CDR3 protein: ATSELTYEQY
V gene: TRBV15

CDR3 protein: ASRGQNNEQF
V gene: TRBV9

CDR3 protein: SAQVMGRLEQY
V gene: TRBV29-1

CDR3 protein: SVGLGLAGVTGELF
V gene: TRBV29-1

CDR3 protein: ASSLSGELF
V gene: TRBV7-8

CDR3 protein: ASSQTGTSGSSSYNEQF
V gene: TRBV14

CDR3 protein: ASSPRTANTEAF
V gene: TRBV27

CDR3 protein: ASSWIGTGTSYT
V gene: TRBV27

CDR3 protein: ASSLGATLSYEQY
V gene: TRBV7-9

CDR3 protein: ASSQGGGTEAF
V gene: TRBV11-3

CDR3 protein: ASTPRVWQETQY
V gene: TRBV6-1

CDR3 protein: ASSWAGADTGELF
V gene: TRBV11-3

CDR3 protein: SVEEVGEGYEQF
V gene: TRBV29-1

CDR3 protein: ASSFRTIPHEQF
V gene: TRBV6-5

CDR3 protein: SVDVTGVGTEAF
V gene: TRBV29-1

CDR3 protein: SARTANTGELF
V gene: TRBV29-1

CDR3 protein: ASSKAGPLQPQH
V gene: TRBV21-1

CDR3 protein: ASSPPRGLGSNYGYT
V gene: TRBV18

CDR3 protein: ASSYTTGYTTGELF
V gene: TRBV6-5

CDR3 protein: ASSPKRWYNEQF
V gene: TRBV28

CDR3 protein: ASSLGLAGVSYNEQF
V gene: TRBV7-9

CDR3 protein: ASSLRAGAYNEQF
V gene: TRBV11-2

CDR3 protein: SVESQGAHEQY
V gene: TRBV29-1

CDR3 protein: ASSTSSYNEQF
V gene: TRBV7-3